Below, 3 T cell receptor beta chains from the same sample are listed, as sequenced in a study of T-cell memory formation after mild COVID-19. From the 5' RACE reads, TCRdb called clonotypes with MiXCR, one entry per CDR3 protein. The top ten clones hold 20% to 25% of a sample with over 150,000 distinct CDR3 sequences, over 20% of them seen once. The sample comprised PBMCs or a T cell subset sorted from them (not recorded which). All receptors come from an adult woman who had mild COVID-19 (a few samples of this study predate the infection). Cell type and time point are not known.

The chain links TRBV5-1 to TRBJ1-1, with D maybe TRBD1 (5 bases). The V gene's germline CDR1 is SGHRS and CDR2 YFSETQ. The CDR3 runs to 15 residues. Trimming left V 0 bases short and J 4 bases short, with 13 bases between. As DNA, the CDR3 is TGCGCCAGCAGCTTGGGGGACTCGGGGGGCACTGAAGCTTTCTTT. It specifies CASSLGDSGGTEAFF.

The chain uses TRBV15 and TRBJ2-5; weak D call: TRBD2 (6 bases). V shed 0 bases and J shed 5 bases, with 19 bases lying between them. Germline CDR1 LNHNV, CDR2 YYDKDF (reference sequence). The length of the CDR3 is 17 residues. Here the CDR3 reads CATSRDMGGFFTETQYF. The CDR3 bases are TGTGCCACCAGCAGAGATATGGGGGGTTTCTTTACCGAGACCCAGTACTTC.

V gene TRBV5-1 combines with J gene TRBJ2-3, with D uncertain. CDR1 SGHRS and CDR2 YFSETQ come from the germline V gene. CDR3 length equals 15 residues. Trimming removed 0 bases from V and 2 bases from J, with 10 bases in between. This chain's CDR3 is CASSLAGRNTDTQYF. The CDR3 bases are TGCGCCAGCAGCTTGGCCGGCAGGAACACAGATACGCAGTATTTT.